A single TCR beta chain is shown here with its context. Its cognate antigen has yet to be identified. Qualities for individual bases were not recorded, and no much larger clone is one base off. These data come from a study of OX40 agonist ivuxolimab in advanced cancers. Regarding the study in general: The costimulatory receptor OX40 (CD134) was targeted by ivuxolimab, a fully human IgG2 agonistic monoclonal antibody. The paper describes the monotherapy dose-escalation part (N of about 57 patients) of the phase I trial of ivuxolimab. Intravenous ivuxolimab was administered to patients every 2 weeks at six dose levels: 0.01, 0.1, 0.3, 1.5, 3 and 10 mg/kg. In the dose-escalation cohort, roughly four fifths of patients were male, and the mean age was approximately 55 years, with a range of roughly 23 to 85. Among the 52 dose-escalation patients, 19 had hepatocellular carcinoma, around 15 melanoma, 9 renal cell carcinoma and 9 head and neck cancer. Patients were allowed to have had prior anti-PD-1, anti-PD-L1 or anti-CTLA-4 therapy, and roughly two fifths of the dose-escalation patients had been treated with checkpoint inhibitors. Peripheral TCRbeta sequencing was intended to test whether TCR sequence diversity was altered and clonal T-cell expansion was caused by ivuxolimab. Partial responses occurred in three dose-escalation patients: two with cutaneous melanoma and one with hepatocellular carcinoma. Broad study findings and their caveats: Low levels of normalized T-cell clonal expansion were also seen in some patients who did not respond. At doses of 0.1 to 3.0 mg/kg, clonal expansion of both CD4+ and CD8+ blood T cells was observed from baseline to week 6. Antigen specificity was not determined for the clonally expanded peripheral T cells. After ivuxolimab, expanded clones were on average more numerous among CD8+ T cells than among CD4+ T cells. In the 0.1-3.0 mg/kg groups, partial responders had among the lowest normalized peripheral clonal expansion, particularly in CD8+ T cells.

The trial excluded patients who had a history of autoimmune disease or who were on systemic immunosuppression. Peripheral blood for TCR sequencing was collected from all dose cohorts at baseline, on cycle 4 day 1, and on cycle 7 day 1. The samples were drawn from a first-in-human, open-label, multicenter phase I dose-escalation trial of ivuxolimab. Adults with locally advanced or metastatic melanoma, renal cell carcinoma, hepatocellular carcinoma or head and neck squamous cell carcinoma were enrolled in the trial. CD4+ and CD8+ T cells were sorted separately from peripheral blood before TCR sequencing. From V the trimming removes 3 bases and from J it removes 4 bases, while the gene matches leave 1 base of the junction unaccounted for. CDR1 and CDR2 (MRHNA, SNTAGT) derive from the germline V gene. The CDR3 goes from the cysteine to the phenylalanine over 15 residues. Of all the DNA, just the CDR3 is kept, 45 bases in frame from base 1.

Genomic DNA was extracted from sorted cells for sequencing of the TCRbeta CDR3 region. The immunoSEQ Assay was used for sequencing of TCRbeta CDR3 regions. TCRdb limited this immuneACCESS table to in-frame rearrangements with V and J called. A share of clones is missing; checked studies link under half to unresolved V genes, and the rest is unexplained. The sample yields roughly 70,000 clones; approximately 80% were counted once. Over 6.5% of the sample comes from the top ten. The sequences come from CD4+ or CD8+ T cells sorted from blood, collected in a trial of the OX40 agonist ivuxolimab. The chain is encoded by TRBV6-4 joined to TRBJ2-1, with 12 bases matching TRBD2. The TCR sequence derives from an adult with an advanced solid tumor such as melanoma, head and neck, liver or kidney cancer. In nucleotides, the sequence is TGTGCCAGCAGTGAAACTAGCGGGGGGTACAATGAGCAGTTCTTC. Translated, this is CASSETSGGYNEQFF.